A selection of T cell receptor beta chains follows, all from one sample in a study of OX40 agonist ivuxolimab in advanced cancers. Some clones are missing from TCRdb's copy, which holds only in-frame ones; the method was immunoSEQ multiplex PCR. The table shows about 83,000 clones, with roughly 84% occurring only once. Material: CD4+ or CD8+ T cells sorted from blood, obtained in a trial of the OX40 agonist ivuxolimab. The receptor set was obtained from an adult with an advanced solid tumor such as melanoma, head and neck, liver or kidney cancer. The CDR3 runs from the conserved cysteine through the conserved F or W. The D gene is left open where the match is weak. A row's size may be missing; if present it is once, few, many or a size class.

NA TRBD2 TRBJ2-1 TRBV9 CASSVATSGVLGEQFF TGTGCCAGCAGCGTAGCTACTAGCGGGGTCCTAGGTGAGCAGTTCTTC
NA NA TRBJ2-5 TRBV6-5 CASSSQPSEGGRDF TGTGCCAGCAGTTCCCAACCCTCGGAGGGGGGGCGTGACTTC
once TRBD1 TRBJ2-2 TRBV5-1 CASSPRQGSTGELFF TGCGCCAGCAGCCCTCGACAGGGAAGTACCGGGGAGCTGTTTTTT
NA NA TRBJ2-7 TRBV28 CASTGSAGEQYF TGTGCCAGCACGGGATCTGCGGGGGAGCAGTACTTC
NA TRBD1 TRBJ1-2 TRBV5-1 CASSLDLTGQAGYTF TGCGCCAGCAGCTTGGATTTGACAGGGCAAGCTGGCTACACCTTC
NA NA TRBJ1-3 TRBV15 CATSRDRVGGGNTIYF TGTGCCACCAGCAGAGATCGGGTTGGGGGAGGAAACACCATATATTTT
NA TRBD1 TRBJ1-1 TRBV4-3 CASSQDSNRGTEAFF TGCGCCAGCAGCCAAGATTCGAACAGGGGGACTGAAGCTTTCTTT
NA TRBD1 TRBJ2-7 TRBV11-2 CASSFSTGDYEQYF TGTGCCAGCAGCTTTTCGACAGGGGACTACGAGCAGTACTTC
NA NA TRBJ1-3 TRBV15 CATSRDLSSGNTIYF TGTGCCACCAGCAGAGACCTGTCCTCTGGAAACACCATATATTTT
NA NA TRBJ1-1 TRBV7-3 CASSFGGNTEAFF TGTGCCAGCAGCTTTGGGGGAAACACTGAAGCTTTCTTT
NA NA TRBJ2-6 TRBV11-2 CASSLVGSSSGANVLTF TGTGCCAGCAGCTTAGTGGGGAGCAGCTCCGGGGCCAACGTCCTGACTTTC
NA TRBD2 TRBJ2-2 TRBV7-2 CASSLGRGTGELFF TGTGCCAGCAGCCTCGGGAGGGGAACCGGGGAGCTGTTTTTT
NA NA TRBJ1-2 TRBV27 CASRMGGWGGYGYTF TGTGCCAGCAGAATGGGGGGGTGGGGCGGCTATGGCTACACCTTC
NA TRBD1 TRBJ1-1 TRBV7-8 CASSLGGTGMNTEAFF TGTGCCAGCAGCTTAGGTGGGACAGGCATGAACACTGAAGCTTTCTTT
once NA TRBJ1-4 TRBV6-1 CASSEVPPGDVKKLFF TGTGCCAGCAGTGAAGTCCCCCCAGGGGATGTGAAAAAACTGTTTTTT
NA TRBD2 TRBJ2-5 TRBV5-4 CASSSGLAGPETQYF TGTGCCAGCAGCTCCGGCCTAGCGGGGCCCGAGACCCAGTACTTC
NA TRBD1 TRBJ1-4 TRBV18 CASSPGQKEKLFF TGTGCCAGCTCACCGGGACAGAAAGAAAAACTGTTTTTT
NA NA TRBJ1-6 TRBV7-2 CASSLTWGQDSPLHF TGTGCCAGCAGCTTAACCTGGGGTCAAGATTCACCCCTCCACTTT